The sample holds a few counts of the clone carrying this T cell receptor beta chain. Its specificity is unknown. Isolation yielded PBMCs, at least 7 million per sample, in every case. This sample is part of a study of blood T cells in healthy people across ages. Findings and caveats of the study: Estimates of diversity drawn from one million T cells were considered underestimates. Changes in expanded clonotypes were possibly confounded, as the CMV status of donors was unknown.

Alongside a J-beta primer mix, a sample-barcoded 5' primer served in a second PCR lasting roughly 6 to 11 cycles. TCRdb used MiXCR to reprocess the 5' RACE reads, holding one entry per CDR3 protein. Here the sample spans some 800,000 distinct CDR3 sequences, roughly 44% being singletons. The sequenced sample was blood. The source of this sequence is a man aged 55-75 years in good health.

The CDR3 spells CASSLIAGGYNEQFF. CDR3 in DNA: TGCGCCAGCAGCTTGATAGCGGGGGGCTACAATGAGCAGTTCTTC. V and J are TRBV5-1 and TRBJ2-1; 10 nucleotides match TRBD2. V dropped 1 base and J dropped 3; count of bases not matched to a gene: 1. This CDR3 spans 15 amino acids. In germline, CDR1 is SGHRS, CDR2 YFSETQ. The full variable domain, its missing parts supplied by reference TRBV5-1 and TRBJ2-1, is KAGVTQTPRYLIKTRGQQVTLSCSPISGHRSVSWYQQTPGQGLQFLFEYFSETQRNKGNFPGRFSGRQFSNSRSEMNVSTLELGDSALYLCASSLIAGGYNEQFFGPGTRLTVL.